This TCR beta chain was recorded in a study of blood T cell repertoires in COVID-19. CDR3 size: 16 residues. The germline V gene encodes CDR1 MGHRA and CDR2 YSYEKL. This clone was recorded a few times. An end of the junction differs from the germline gene, which may be a read error. Produced via immunoSEQ multiplex PCR; TCRdb's table is partial and in-frame only. The profile shows 310,000 or so clones, roughly nine tenths of them singletons. Seattle patient enrollment occurred during active infection, with longitudinal follow-up thereafter. This clonotype was sampled from a woman between 25 and 40 years old with COVID-19, enrolled during active disease. The V call is TRBV4-1, the J call TRBJ2-7; TRBD2 aligns across 8 bases. Sequenced input: peripheral blood. CDR3 sequence reads: CASSPPGLVISHEQYF. In DNA form, the CDR3 reads TGCGCCAGCAGCCCTCCGGGACTAGTAATCTCCCACGAGCAGTACTTC.